One sample yielded the 20 T cell receptor beta chains listed below, sequenced in a study of CD4 and CD8 cells across lung adenocarcinoma regions. One entry per CDR3 protein, called by TCRdb with MiXCR from the PCR reads. The table has around 4,000 distinct CDR3 sequences, 55% to 75% seen once; the top ten hold 16%. The specimen was CD4+ T cells from the center of a lung tumor. The receptors come from a male donor with lung adenocarcinoma. The CD4 and CD8 labels of this study may be unreliable.

This rearrangement joins TRBV7-6 to TRBJ2-1, with 9 bases fitting TRBD2. The end of the DNA is better explained by TRBJ2-7, so the J call may be wrong. The CDR3 is 15 residues long. Looked up from germline, CDR1 is SGHVS and CDR2 is FNYEAQ. The CDR3 sequence is CASSHRLADSSGQYF. In nucleotides, the CDR3 is TGTGCCAGCAGTCATAGACTAGCGGATTCCTCCGGGCAGTACTTC.

V usage is TRBV6-1 and J usage is TRBJ2-2, with TRBD2 identical over 10 bases. CDR1 MNHNS and CDR2 SASEGT come from the germline V gene. V dropped 6 bases and J dropped 6; count of bases not matched to a gene: 4. This CDR3 has 14 amino acids. In DNA, the CDR3 is TGTGCCAGCAGGGCTAGCGGGAGCTCCGGGGAGCTGTTTTTT. The encoded protein is CASRASGSSGELFF.

Within the sample, this clonotype is medium-sized (0.01 to 0.1%). The rearrangement uses TRBV6-1 and TRBJ2-5; D gene unclear. V gave up 2 bases and J gave up 4 bases, with 8 bases separating them. From germline, CDR1 is MNHNS and CDR2 SASEGT. The CDR3 sequence is 13 residues long. CDR3 protein: CASSETRRETQYF. The CDR3 coding sequence is TGTGCCAGCAGTGAAACCCGGAGAGAGACCCAGTACTTC.

The chain is built from TRBV6-1 and TRBJ2-5; the D gene is possibly TRBD2 (7 bases). The CDR3 has 15 amino acids. Per the germline V gene, CDR1 is MNHNS and CDR2 is SASEGT. V lost 2 bases to trimming and J lost 5 bases, with 15 bases between them. The CDR3 loop reads CASSEYRGGGETQYF. CDR3 DNA sequence: TGTGCCAGCAGTGAATATCGGGGAGGGGGGGAGACCCAGTACTTC.

This rearrangement joins TRBV6-1 to TRBJ2-5, with D tentatively TRBD1 (5 bases). The CDR3 is 14 residues long. The germline CDR1 and CDR2 sequences are MNHNS and SASEGT. As DNA, the CDR3 is TGTGCGGGCAGTGCTCAGGGCGACCCAGAGACCCAGTACTTC. Encoded protein: CAGSAQGDPETQYF.

This clonotype is medium-sized. The CDR3: CASSPTGYSGNTIYF. The CDR3 coding sequence is TGTGCCAGCAGCCCAACAGGTTACTCTGGAAACACCATATATTTT. J is TRBJ1-3 and V is TRBV7-2, with a weak D call TRBD1 (5 bases). The CDR3 is 15 residues long. Trimming took off 5 bases at V and 0 bases at J, with 11 bases between the two ends. Looked up from germline, CDR1 is SGHTA and CDR2 is FQGNSA.

There are a few counts of this clonotype. The chain has TRBV6-1 and TRBJ2-5; no reliable D call. Germline-derived CDR1 and CDR2 are MNHNS and SASEGT. V was pared by 8 bases and J by 1 base, with 17 bases between. The CDR3 is made up of 15 amino acids. CDR3 residues: CASQAKAAIQETQYF. The CDR3 DNA reads TGTGCCAGCCAGGCCAAGGCAGCAATCCAAGAGACCCAGTACTTC.

The V gene is TRBV11-2, the J gene TRBJ2-1; 8 positions agree with TRBD2. V was clipped by 0 bases and J by 4 bases; unmatched bases: 5. The CDR3 length is 16 residues. The V gene's germline CDR1 is SGHAT and CDR2 FQNNGV. The CDR3 region has the DNA TGTGCCAGCAGCTTAGATCTAGCGGGCCAGTACAATGAGCAGTTCTTC. As protein: CASSLDLAGQYNEQFF.

The V gene is TRBV27, the J gene TRBJ2-5; D remains ambiguous. The DNA end favors TRBJ2-7, so the J call may be wrong. The V gene's germline CDR1 is MNHEY and CDR2 SMNVEV (reference sequence). The CDR3 is 14 amino acids. CDR3 DNA: TGTGCCAGCAGTCCTGATCGCAACTCCTACGAGCAGTACTTC. Translated, it gives CASSPDRNSYEQYF.

This clonotype was found a few times. For the CDR3, the DNA is TGTGCCAGCAGACGGACTAGCGGGGGGGCGGGGGGCACAGATACGCAGTATTTT. Its protein is CASRRTSGGAGGTDTQYF. This chain links TRBV6-1 with TRBJ2-3; 15 bases fit TRBD2. This CDR3 is built from 18 residues. Trimming removed 6 bases from V and 1 base from J; junction bases left unmatched: 8. The germline V gene encodes CDR1 MNHNS and CDR2 SASEGT.

This clonotype was observed a handful of times. This rearrangement joins TRBV6-5 to TRBJ1-1; D gene unclear. Germline CDR1 is MNHEY and CDR2 is SVGAGI. The length of the CDR3 is 15 residues. V lost 4 bases, J lost 4 bases, and 16 bases lay in between. The CDR3 nucleotides are TGTGCCAGCAGTTTCGGACCTCTCTCGAGCACTGAAGCTTTCTTT. This gives the protein CASSFGPLSSTEAFF.

The chain joins TRBV6-1 to TRBJ2-1, with unresolved D. The DNA end lines up better with TRBJ2-7; the J call may be wrong. This CDR3 has 11 residues. Germline V CDR1 and CDR2: MNHNS, SASEGT. CDR3 sequence (DNA): TGTGCCAGCAGCGACGAGGACGAGCAGTACTTC. It specifies CASSDEDEQYF.

A few counts support this clonotype. The germline gene is not matched at one end of the junction; a read error may be the cause. This chain links TRBV11-2 with TRBJ1-4; 10 bases map to TRBD1. CDR3 length: 14 residues. From germline, CDR1 is SGHAT and CDR2 FQNNGV. The CDR3 is CASSLEGTGAPRIF. The CDR3 bases are TGTGCCAGCAGCTTAGAAGGGACAGGGGCTCCGCGGATTTTT.

The V gene is TRBV6-1, the J gene TRBJ2-1, with a possible D match to TRBD2 (6 bases). The CDR3 length is 16 residues. The germline V gene has CDR1 MNHNS and CDR2 SASEGT. The germline V and J ends were trimmed by 0 bases and 1 base, with 10 bases remaining between them. CDR3 DNA: TGTGCCAGCAGTGAAGCCCTAGCGTGGTCCTACAATGAGCAGTTCTTC. It translates to CASSEALAWSYNEQFF.

The rearrangement links TRBV12-3 or TRBV12-4 to TRBJ2-5; no clear D gene. V gave up 6 bases and J gave up 2 bases, with 13 bases separating them. The CDR3 runs to 14 residues. In DNA form, the CDR3 reads TGTGCCAGCAGCCCGGCGGCAGTTCAAGAGACCCAGTACTTC. The encoded protein is CASSPAAVQETQYF.

The rearrangement uses TRBV6-1 and TRBJ2-3; a possible D gene is TRBD2 (6 bases). The germline V gene encodes CDR1 MNHNS and CDR2 SASEGT. The V end lost 6 bases, the J end lost 5 bases, and 15 bases lay between the germline ends. CDR3 size: 14 residues. CDR3 nucleotides: TGTGCCAGCAGGGGGCAGGGAGGCAAAGATACGCAGTATTTT. The encoded protein is CASRGQGGKDTQYF.

The genes are TRBV7-6 and TRBJ2-3; D could derive from TRBD1 or TRBD2 (5 bases each). CDR1 and CDR2 (germline): SGHVS, FNYEAQ. V lost 5 bases and J 0 bases, leaving 12 bases between the germline ends. The CDR3 contains 15 residues. CDR3 nucleotide sequence: TGTGCCAGCAGCCCCCGGGACCTCAGCACAGATACGCAGTATTTT. Protein sequence: CASSPRDLSTDTQYF. The variable domain in full, with the rest retrieved from reference TRBV7-6 and TRBJ2-3, is GAGVSQSPRYKVTKRGQDVALRCDPISGHVSLYWYRQALGQGPEFLTYFNYEAQQDKSGLPNDRFSAERPEGSISTLTIQRTEQRDSAMYRCASSPRDLSTDTQYFGPGTRLTVL.

This chain connects TRBV29-1 to TRBJ1-2; D gene ambiguous. The CDR3 runs to 12 residues. The germline gives CDR1 SQVTM, CDR2 ANQGSEA. V was cut by 4 bases and J by 6 bases, with 12 bases left in between. The CDR3 reads CSVGAPVDGYTF. In DNA, the CDR3 is TGCAGCGTTGGAGCTCCAGTGGATGGCTACACCTTC. Full variable domain (rest looked up from reference TRBV29-1 and TRBJ1-2): SAVISQKPSRDICQRGTSLTIQCQVDSQVTMMFWYRQQPGQSLTLIATANQGSEATYESGFVIDKFPISRPNLTFSTLTVSNMSPEDSSIYLCSVGAPVDGYTFGSGTRLTVV.

This clonotype was picked up a small number of times. The chain joins TRBV10-2 to TRBJ2-2, with D uncertain. Deletions cut 8 bases from V and 0 bases from J, with 7 bases between. Germline V lookup: CDR1 WSHSY, CDR2 SAAADI. The CDR3 runs to 13 residues. The CDR3 reads CASSPPNTGELFF. In DNA form, the CDR3 reads TGCGCCAGCTCCCCACCGAACACCGGGGAGCTGTTTTTT.

The rearrangement links TRBV6-1 to TRBJ2-2; TRBD2 agrees at 14 bases. Germline-derived CDR1 and CDR2 are MNHNS and SASEGT. This CDR3 has 18 residues. The V gene end was trimmed by 6 bases and the J gene end by 5 bases; junction bases not matched to a gene: 11. CDR3 sequence: CASRFGTSGSQATGELFF. The CDR3 DNA sequence: TGTGCCAGCAGATTCGGGACTAGCGGGAGTCAGGCGACCGGGGAGCTGTTTTTT.